This TCR beta chain was identified in a study of beta chain features in type 1 diabetes. V was pared by 5 bases and J by 6 bases, with 14 bases between. Germline CDR1 reads SGHTA; CDR2 reads FQGNSA. CDR3 size: 13 residues. Reverse transcribing all isolated RNA meant expressed TCRB transcripts were sequenced. Assay: immunoSEQ multiplex PCR; the TCRdb copy retains only in-frame clones and omits some. The data show 300,000 to 350,000 clones, approximately 12% seen once. Study-wide results and caveats: Shorter TCRB CDR3s, moderately but significantly so, were found in Type 1 diabetes patients in all four CD4+ subsets. In type 1 diabetes patients, VDJ junctions had fewer insertions; deletions at these junctions were more frequent.

Note on this clone: The antigen is undetermined.

This chain connects TRBV7-2 to TRBJ2-7, with TRBD2 as a possible D gene (7 bases). This sequence originates from a woman aged 18-29 years with type 1 diabetes. The source material was naive CD4+ T cells from blood. The CDR3 coding sequence is TGTGCCAGCAGCCTCGGGGGGCCGTCCGAGCAGTACTTC. Protein sequence: CASSLGGPSEQYF.